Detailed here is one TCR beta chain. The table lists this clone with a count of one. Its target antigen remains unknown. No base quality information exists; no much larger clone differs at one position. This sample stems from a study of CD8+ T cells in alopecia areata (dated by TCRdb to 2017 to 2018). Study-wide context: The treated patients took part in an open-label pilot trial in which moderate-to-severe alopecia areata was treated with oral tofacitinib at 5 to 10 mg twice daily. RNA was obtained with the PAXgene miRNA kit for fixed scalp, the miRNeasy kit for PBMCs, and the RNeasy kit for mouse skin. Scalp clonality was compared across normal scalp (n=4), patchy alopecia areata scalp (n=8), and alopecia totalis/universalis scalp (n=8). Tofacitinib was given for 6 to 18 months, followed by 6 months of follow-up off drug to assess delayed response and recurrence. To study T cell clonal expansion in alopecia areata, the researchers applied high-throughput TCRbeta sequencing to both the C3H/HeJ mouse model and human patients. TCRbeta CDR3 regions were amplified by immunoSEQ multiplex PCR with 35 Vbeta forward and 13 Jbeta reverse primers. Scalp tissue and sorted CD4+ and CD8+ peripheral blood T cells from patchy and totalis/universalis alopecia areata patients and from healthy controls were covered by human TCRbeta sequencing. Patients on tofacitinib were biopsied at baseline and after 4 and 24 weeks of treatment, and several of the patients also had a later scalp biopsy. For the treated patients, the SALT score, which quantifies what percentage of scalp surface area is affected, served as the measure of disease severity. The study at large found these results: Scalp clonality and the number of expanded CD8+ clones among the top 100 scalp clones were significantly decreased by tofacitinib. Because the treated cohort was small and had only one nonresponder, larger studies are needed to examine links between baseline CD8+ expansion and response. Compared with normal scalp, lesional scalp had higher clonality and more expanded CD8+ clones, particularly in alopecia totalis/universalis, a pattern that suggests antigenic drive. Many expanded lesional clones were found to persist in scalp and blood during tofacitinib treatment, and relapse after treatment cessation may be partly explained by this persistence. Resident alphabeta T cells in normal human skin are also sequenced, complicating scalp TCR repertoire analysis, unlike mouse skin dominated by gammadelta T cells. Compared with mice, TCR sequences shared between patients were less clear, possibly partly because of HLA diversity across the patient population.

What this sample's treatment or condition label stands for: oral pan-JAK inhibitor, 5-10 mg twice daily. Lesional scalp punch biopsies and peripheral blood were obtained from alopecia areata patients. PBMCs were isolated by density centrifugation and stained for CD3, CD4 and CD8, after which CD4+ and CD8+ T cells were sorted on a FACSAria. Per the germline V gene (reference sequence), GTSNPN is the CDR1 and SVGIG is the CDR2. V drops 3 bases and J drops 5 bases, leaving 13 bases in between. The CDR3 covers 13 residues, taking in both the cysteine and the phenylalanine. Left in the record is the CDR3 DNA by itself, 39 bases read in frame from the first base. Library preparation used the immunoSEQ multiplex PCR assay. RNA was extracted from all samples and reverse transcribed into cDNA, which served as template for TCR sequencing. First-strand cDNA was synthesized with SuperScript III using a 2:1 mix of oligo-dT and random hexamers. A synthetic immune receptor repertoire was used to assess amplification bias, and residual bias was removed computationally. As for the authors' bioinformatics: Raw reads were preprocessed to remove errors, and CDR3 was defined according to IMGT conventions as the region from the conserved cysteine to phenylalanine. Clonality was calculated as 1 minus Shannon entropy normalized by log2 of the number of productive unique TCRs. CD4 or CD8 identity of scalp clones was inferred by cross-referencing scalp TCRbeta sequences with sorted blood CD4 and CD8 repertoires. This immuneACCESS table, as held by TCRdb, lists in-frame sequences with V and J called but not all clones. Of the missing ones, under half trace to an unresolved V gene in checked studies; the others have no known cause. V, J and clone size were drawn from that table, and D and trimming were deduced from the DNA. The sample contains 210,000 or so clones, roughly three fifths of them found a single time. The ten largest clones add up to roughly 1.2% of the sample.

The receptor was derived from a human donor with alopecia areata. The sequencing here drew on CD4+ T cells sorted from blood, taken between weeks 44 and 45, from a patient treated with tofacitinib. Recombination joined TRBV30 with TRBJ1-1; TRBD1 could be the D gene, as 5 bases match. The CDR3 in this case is CAWRVSGGTEAFF. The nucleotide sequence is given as TGTGCCTGGAGGGTCTCGGGGGGGACTGAAGCTTTCTTT.